This T cell receptor beta chain came from a study of response to subunit inactivated influenza vaccine (dated by TCRdb to 2017 to 2018). Regarding the study in general: Deep quantitative T cell receptor repertoire profiling was used in the study to track responses to a trivalent subunit inactivated influenza vaccine. Paper-wide results and their limitations: According to the authors, only a limited number of new T cells may be recruited by each seasonal influenza vaccination.

Preparation of the library involved RT-PCR. The sample was run on an Illumina HiSeq 2500. TCRdb reran the public reads through fastp at Q25 and MiXCR, keeping productive beta chains. Rows are combined by CDR3 protein, so each entry shows the most common genes and DNA. A total of over 650,000 distinct CDR3 sequences appear in this sample, 15% to 20% of them only once. Of the sample, roughly 11% is held by the ten largest clones. From cysteine to phenylalanine, the CDR3 is 14 amino acids long. Of the read, only the CDR3 DNA is kept; its 42 bases are in frame from base 1. V loses 3 bases of germline sequence and J loses 5 bases, and the interval between the two ends is 13 bases. CDR1 and CDR2, per the germline V gene, are SGHRS and YFSETQ. This clonotype was counted between two and nine times. The antigen it binds to is not known. No base qualities exist here, and no much larger clone lies one base off it.

The sequencing here drew on PBMCs from blood, taken more than 4 days after vaccination. The sequence joins TRBV5-1 to TRBJ2-3, with a tentative D gene TRBD1 over 6 matching bases. The sequence came from a man aged 45-60 years who received an inactivated influenza vaccine. Donor details come from another sample of the same person, matched by shared clones. CDR3 protein: CASSSQGNGDTQYF. The DNA sequence is given as TGCGCCAGCAGCTCACAGGGTAATGGAGATACGCAGTATTTT.